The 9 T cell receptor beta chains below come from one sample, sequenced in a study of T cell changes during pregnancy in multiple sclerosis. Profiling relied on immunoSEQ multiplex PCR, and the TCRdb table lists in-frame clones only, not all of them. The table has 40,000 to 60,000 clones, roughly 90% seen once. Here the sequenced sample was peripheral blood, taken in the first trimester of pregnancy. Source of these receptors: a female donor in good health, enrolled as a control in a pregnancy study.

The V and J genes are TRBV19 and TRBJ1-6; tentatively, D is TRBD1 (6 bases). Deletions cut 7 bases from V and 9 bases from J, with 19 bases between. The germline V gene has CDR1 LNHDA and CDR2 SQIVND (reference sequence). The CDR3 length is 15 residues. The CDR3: CASTTSGQGSSPLHF. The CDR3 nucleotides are TGTGCCAGTACTACCTCCGGGCAGGGGAGTTCACCCCTCCACTTT.

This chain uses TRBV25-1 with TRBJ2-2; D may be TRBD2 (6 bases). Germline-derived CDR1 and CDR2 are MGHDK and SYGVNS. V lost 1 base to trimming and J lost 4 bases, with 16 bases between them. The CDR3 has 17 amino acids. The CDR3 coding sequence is TGTGCCAGCAGTGAATCGACTAGACTACTTTTCACCGGGGAGCTGTTTTTT. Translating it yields CASSESTRLLFTGELFF.

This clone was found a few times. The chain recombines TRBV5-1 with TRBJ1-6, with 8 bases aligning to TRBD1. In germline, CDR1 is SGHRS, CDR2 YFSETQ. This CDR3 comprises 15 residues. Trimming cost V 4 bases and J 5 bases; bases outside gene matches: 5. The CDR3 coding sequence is TGCGCCAGCAGCATAGGACAGGGACATAATTCACCCCTCCACTTT. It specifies CASSIGQGHNSPLHF.

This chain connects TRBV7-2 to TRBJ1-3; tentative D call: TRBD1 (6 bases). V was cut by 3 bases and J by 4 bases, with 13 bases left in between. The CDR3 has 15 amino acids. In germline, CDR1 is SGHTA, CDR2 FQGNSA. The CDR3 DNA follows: TGTGCCAGCAGCTTGGGGGCCCGGTGGGGAAACACCATATATTTT. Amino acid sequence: CASSLGARWGNTIYF.

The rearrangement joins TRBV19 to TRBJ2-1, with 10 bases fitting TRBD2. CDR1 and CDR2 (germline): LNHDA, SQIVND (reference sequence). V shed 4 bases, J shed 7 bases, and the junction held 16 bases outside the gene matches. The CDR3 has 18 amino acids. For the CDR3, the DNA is TGTGCCAGTAGTAAAGGGTTTGTTTTAGGACTAGCGGTTAATGAGCAGTTCTTC. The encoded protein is CASSKGFVLGLAVNEQFF.

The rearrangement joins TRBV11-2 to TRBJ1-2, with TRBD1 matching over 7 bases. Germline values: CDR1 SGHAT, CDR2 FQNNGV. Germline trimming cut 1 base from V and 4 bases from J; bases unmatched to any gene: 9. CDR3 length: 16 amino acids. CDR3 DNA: TGTGCCAGCAGCTTAGTCGACAGGGCCGCTTTCTATGGCTACACCTTC. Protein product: CASSLVDRAAFYGYTF.

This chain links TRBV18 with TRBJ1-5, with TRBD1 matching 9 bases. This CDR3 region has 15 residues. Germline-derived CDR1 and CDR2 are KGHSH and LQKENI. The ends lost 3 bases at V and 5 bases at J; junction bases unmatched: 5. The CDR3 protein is CASSPNRGHDQPQHF. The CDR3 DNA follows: TGTGCCAGCTCACCTAACAGGGGGCACGATCAGCCCCAGCATTTT.

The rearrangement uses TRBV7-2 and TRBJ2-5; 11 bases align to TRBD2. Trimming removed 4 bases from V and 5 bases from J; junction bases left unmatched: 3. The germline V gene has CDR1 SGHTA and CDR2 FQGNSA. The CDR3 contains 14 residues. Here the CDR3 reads CASSSRLAGETQYF. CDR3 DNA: TGTGCCAGCAGCTCCAGACTAGCGGGGGAGACCCAGTACTTC.

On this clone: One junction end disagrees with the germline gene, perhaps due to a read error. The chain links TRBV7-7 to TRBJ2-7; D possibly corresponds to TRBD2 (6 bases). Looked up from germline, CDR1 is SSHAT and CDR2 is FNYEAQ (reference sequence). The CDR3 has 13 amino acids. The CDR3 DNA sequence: TGTGCTAGCAGCTTAGAATCGGGGGACGAGCAGTACTTC. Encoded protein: CASSLESGDEQYF.